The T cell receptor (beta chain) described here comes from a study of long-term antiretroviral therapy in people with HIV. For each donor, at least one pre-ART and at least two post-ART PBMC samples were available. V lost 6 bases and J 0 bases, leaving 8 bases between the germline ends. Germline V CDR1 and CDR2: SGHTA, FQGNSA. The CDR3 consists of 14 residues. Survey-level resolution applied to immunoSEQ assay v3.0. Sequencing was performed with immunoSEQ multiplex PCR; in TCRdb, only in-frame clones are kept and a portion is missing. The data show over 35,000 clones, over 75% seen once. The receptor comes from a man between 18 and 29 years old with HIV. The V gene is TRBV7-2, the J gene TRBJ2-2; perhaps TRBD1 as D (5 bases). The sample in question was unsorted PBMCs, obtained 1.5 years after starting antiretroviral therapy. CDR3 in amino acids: CASRDITNTGELFF. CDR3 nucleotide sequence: TGTGCCAGCAGGGACATTACGAACACCGGGGAGCTGTTTTTT.